This TCR beta chain was found in a study of identical twins. This clonotype showed up just a few times. Its antigen remains unknown. The study's findings and limits: Invariant cells of the MAIT and iNKT types might have partly distorted the zero-insertion analyses.

MiXCR was run by TCRdb on the 5' RACE reads, yielding one entry per CDR3 protein. In the table there are fewer than 500,000 distinct CDR3 sequences, 24% of which are singletons. The CDR3 covers 13 residues. Trimming removed 5 bases at V and 5 bases at J, with 13 bases between. Healthy Caucasians made up all donors. These data were also reused for a study on T cells expressing NK-cell markers.

The sequence derives from a woman aged 18 to 35 in good health. Sequencing was carried out using CD4+ T cells sorted from blood. The chain uses TRBV12-3 or TRBV12-4 and TRBJ2-7; perhaps TRBD2 as D (6 bases). CDR3 protein: CASSPGRRHEQYF. CDR3 bases: TGTGCCAGCAGTCCGGGGAGGAGGCACGAGCAGTACTTC.